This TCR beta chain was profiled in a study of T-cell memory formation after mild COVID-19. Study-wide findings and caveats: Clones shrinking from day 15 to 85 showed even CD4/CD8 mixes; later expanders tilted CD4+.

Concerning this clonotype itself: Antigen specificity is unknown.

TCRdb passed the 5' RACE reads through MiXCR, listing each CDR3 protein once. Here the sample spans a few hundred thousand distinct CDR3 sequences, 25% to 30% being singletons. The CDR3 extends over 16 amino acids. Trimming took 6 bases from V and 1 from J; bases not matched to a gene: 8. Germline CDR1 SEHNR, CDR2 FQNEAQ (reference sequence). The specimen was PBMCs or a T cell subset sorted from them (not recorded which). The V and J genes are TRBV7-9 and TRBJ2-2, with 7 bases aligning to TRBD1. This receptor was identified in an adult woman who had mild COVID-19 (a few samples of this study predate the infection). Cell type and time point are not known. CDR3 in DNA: TGTGCCAGCAGAACTCCTCGGACAGGGAACACCGGGGAGCTGTTTTTT. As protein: CASRTPRTGNTGELFF. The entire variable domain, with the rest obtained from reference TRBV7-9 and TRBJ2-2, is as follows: DTGVSQNPRHKITKRGQNVTFRCDPISEHNRLYWYRQTLGQGPEFLTYFQNEAQLEKSRLLSDRFSAERPKGSFSTLEIQRTEQGDSAMYLCASRTPRTGNTGELFFGEGSRLTVL.